The 10 T cell receptor beta chains given below trace back to one sample, sequenced in a study of Ad26.COV2.S vaccination and SARS-CoV-2 variants. Repertoires were generated with immunoSEQ multiplex PCR, while TCRdb's copy carries only in-frame clones and drops some. The top ten hold nearly 1.5% of the sample, which has hundreds of thousands of clones, more than 70% seen once. Treatment noted: roughly 18 received Ad26.COV2.S at low or high dose, single or two shots; 5 received placebo; per-sample allocation not given. Sample collection was performed on day 63 after the first vaccine or placebo injection. Here the sequenced sample was peripheral blood, taken in a trial of Ad26.COV2.S vaccine versus placebo. The receptors originated from a person between 18 and 59 years old who received the Ad26.COV2.S COVID-19 vaccine or a placebo.

The V gene is TRBV10-3, the J gene TRBJ1-1; D gene unclear. CDR3 length: 14 amino acids. Trimming removed 6 bases at V and 0 bases at J, with 11 bases between. Germline V gene sequence: CDR1 ENHRY, CDR2 SYGVKD. CDR3 nucleotide sequence: TGTGCCATCAGCAAGACGGGGATGAACACTGAAGCTTTCTTT. Translated, it gives CAISKTGMNTEAFF.

The chain uses TRBV9 and TRBJ1-4; the D gene is possibly TRBD1 (6 bases). The V end was cut by 3 bases, the J end by 6 bases, with 6 bases between. CDR3 size: 12 residues. Per the germline V gene, CDR1 is SGDLS and CDR2 is YYNGEE. The CDR3 bases are TGTGCCAGCAGCGGGACAGATGAAAAACTGTTTTTT. Residues: CASSGTDEKLFF.

In this sample, this clone turned up once. The gene calls are TRBV11-3 and TRBJ2-3; D gene ambiguous. V was clipped by 2 bases and J by 5 bases, with 8 bases between them. This CDR3 comprises 13 residues. The V gene's germline CDR1 is SGHNT and CDR2 YENEEA. CDR3: CASSLRPGDTQYF. The CDR3 region has the DNA TGTGCCAGCAGCTTACGCCCGGGAGATACGCAGTATTTT.

This chain joins TRBV4-1 and TRBJ1-1; D uncertain. Germline lookup yields CDR1 MGHRA and CDR2 YSYEKL. The CDR3 is 14 residues long. V gave up 4 bases and J gave up 4 bases, with 13 bases separating them. The CDR3 coding sequence is TGCGCCAGCAGCCGAGACCCGGGCTCCACTGAAGCTTTCTTT. This codes for CASSRDPGSTEAFF.

V usage is TRBV18 and J usage is TRBJ1-5; TRBD1 matches at 7 bases. The V and J ends lost 4 bases and 6 bases, in that order; junction bases with no gene match: 3. The CDR3 is made up of 13 amino acids. Per germline, CDR1 KGHSH and CDR2 LQKENI. CDR3 region: CASSQGASQPQHF. DNA of the CDR3: TGTGCCAGCTCACAGGGGGCCAGTCAGCCCCAGCATTTT. Full variable domain (outside the CDR3, taken from reference TRBV18 and TRBJ1-5): NAGVMQNPRHLVRRRGQEARLRCSPMKGHSHVYWYRQLPEEGLKFMVYLQKENIIDESGMPKERFSAEFPKEGPSILRIQQVVRGDSAAYFCASSQGASQPQHFGDGTRLSIL.

V is TRBV5-5 and J is TRBJ2-7; D may be TRBD2 (5 bases). Trimming took off 0 bases at V and 2 bases at J, with 12 bases between the two ends. CDR3 length equals 15 residues. Looked up from germline, CDR1 is SGHKS and CDR2 is YYEKEE (reference sequence). CDR3 DNA sequence: TGTGCCAGCAGCTTGGCCAGCGGTTATCCCTACGAGCAGTACTTC. As protein: CASSLASGYPYEQYF.

J is TRBJ1-1 and V is TRBV6-5; D unresolved. V was pared by 6 bases and J by 9 bases, with 11 bases between. This CDR3 is built from 11 residues. CDR1 is MNHEY and CDR2 is SVGAGI in the germline V gene. For the CDR3, the DNA is TGTGCCAGCAGCTCGCCGGGGAAAGCTTTCTTT. It is translated as CASSSPGKAFF.

This clone was found once. This chain links TRBV6-5 with TRBJ2-4; D gene uncertain. This CDR3 has 15 amino acids. Between the trimmed V and J ends, which lost 0 bases and 7 bases, there was a span of 13 bases. Germline V CDR1 and CDR2: MNHEY, SVGAGI. CDR3 coding DNA: TGTGCCAGCAGTTACTCGAGCGCGCTGGGGAACATTCAGTACTTC. This encodes CASSYSSALGNIQYF.

This chain uses TRBV12-2 with TRBJ1-1; the table gives TRBD1 as D, unverified against the DNA. TRBV12-2 is noted as a pseudogene. The CDR3 contains 15 residues. In DNA, the CDR3 is TGTGCAAGTCGCTTCCTACAGGGGAGGAACACTGAAGCTTTCTTT. Amino acids: CASRFLQGRNTEAFF.

V gene TRBV7-2 combines with J gene TRBJ2-6; no reliable D call. This CDR3 is 14 amino acids long. Germline assignment: CDR1 SGHTA and CDR2 FQGNSA. V lost 6 bases, J lost 2 bases, and 8 bases lay in between. This CDR3 reads CASSSRAGANVLTF. The CDR3 DNA reads TGTGCCAGCAGTTCAAGAGCTGGGGCCAACGTCCTGACTTTC.